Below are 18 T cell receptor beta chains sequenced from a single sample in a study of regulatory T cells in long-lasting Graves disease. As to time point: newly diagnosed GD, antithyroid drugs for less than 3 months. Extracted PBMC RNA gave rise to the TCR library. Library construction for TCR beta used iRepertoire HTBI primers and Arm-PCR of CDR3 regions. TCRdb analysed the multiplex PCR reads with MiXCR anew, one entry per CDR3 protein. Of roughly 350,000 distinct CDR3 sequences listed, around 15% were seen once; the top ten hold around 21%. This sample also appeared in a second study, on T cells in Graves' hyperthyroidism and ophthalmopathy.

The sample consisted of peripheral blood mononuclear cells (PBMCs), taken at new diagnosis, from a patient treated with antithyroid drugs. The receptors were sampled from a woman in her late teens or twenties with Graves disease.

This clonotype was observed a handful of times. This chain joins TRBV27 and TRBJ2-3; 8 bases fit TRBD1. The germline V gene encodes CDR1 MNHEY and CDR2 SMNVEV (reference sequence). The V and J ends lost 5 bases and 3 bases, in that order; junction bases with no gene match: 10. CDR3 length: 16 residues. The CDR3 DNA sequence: TGTGCCAGCAGTATTATACCAGGACAGGGAACAGATACGCAGTATTTT. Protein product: CASSIIPGQGTDTQYF.

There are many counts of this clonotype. Written as DNA, the CDR3 is TGCAGCGTTATACAGGGGGCAAAACAAGAGACCCAGTACTTC. Its translation: CSVIQGAKQETQYF. The chain combines TRBV29-1 with TRBJ2-5, with 9 bases matching TRBD1. V gave up 5 bases and J gave up 2 bases; unmatched junction bases: 6. The CDR3 contains 14 residues. In germline, CDR1 is SQVTM, CDR2 ANQGSEA.

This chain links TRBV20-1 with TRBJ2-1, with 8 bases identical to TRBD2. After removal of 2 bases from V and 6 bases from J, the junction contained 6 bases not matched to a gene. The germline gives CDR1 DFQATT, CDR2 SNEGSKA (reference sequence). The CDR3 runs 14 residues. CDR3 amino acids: CSARSGLVPNEQFF. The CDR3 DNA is TGCAGTGCTAGATCGGGACTAGTACCCAATGAGCAGTTCTTC.

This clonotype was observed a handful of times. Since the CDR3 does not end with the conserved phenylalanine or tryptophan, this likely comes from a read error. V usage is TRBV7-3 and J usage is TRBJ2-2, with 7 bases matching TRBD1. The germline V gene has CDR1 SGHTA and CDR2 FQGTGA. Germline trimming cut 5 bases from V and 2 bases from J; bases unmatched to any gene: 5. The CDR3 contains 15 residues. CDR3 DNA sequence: TGTGCCAGCAGCCCAGGGACAGACAACACCGGGGAGCTGTTTTCT. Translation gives CASSPGTDNTGELFS.

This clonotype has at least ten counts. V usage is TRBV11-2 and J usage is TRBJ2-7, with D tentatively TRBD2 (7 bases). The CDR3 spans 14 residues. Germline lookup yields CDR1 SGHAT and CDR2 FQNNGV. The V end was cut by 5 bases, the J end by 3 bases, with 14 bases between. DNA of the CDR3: TGTGCCAGCAGCCCCGGGGGAGGGGGCTACGAGCAGTACTTC. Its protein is CASSPGGGGYEQYF.

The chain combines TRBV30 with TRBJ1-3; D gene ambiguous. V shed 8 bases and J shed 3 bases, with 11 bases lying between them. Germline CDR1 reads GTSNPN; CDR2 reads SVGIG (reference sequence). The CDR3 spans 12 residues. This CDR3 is CAGRLIGNTIYF. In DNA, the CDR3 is TGTGCCGGAAGACTTATTGGAAACACCATATATTTT.

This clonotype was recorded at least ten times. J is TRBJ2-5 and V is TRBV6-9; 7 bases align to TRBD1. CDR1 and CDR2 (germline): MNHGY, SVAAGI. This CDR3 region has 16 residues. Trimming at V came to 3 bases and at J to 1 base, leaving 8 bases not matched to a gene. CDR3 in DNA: TGTGCCAGCAGTTACTTTCCCGACAGGGCCCAAGAGACCCAGTACTTC. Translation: CASSYFPDRAQETQYF.

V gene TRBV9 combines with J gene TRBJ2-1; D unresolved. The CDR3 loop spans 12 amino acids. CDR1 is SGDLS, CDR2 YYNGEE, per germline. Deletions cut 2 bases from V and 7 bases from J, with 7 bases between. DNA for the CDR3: TGTGCCAGCAGCGTCCATACAAATGAGCAGTTCTTC. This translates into CASSVHTNEQFF.

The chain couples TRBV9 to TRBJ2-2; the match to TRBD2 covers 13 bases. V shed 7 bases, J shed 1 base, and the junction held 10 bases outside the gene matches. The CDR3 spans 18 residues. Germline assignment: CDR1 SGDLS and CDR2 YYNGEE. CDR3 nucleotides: TGTGCCAGCTCCGAAGGACTAGCGGGAGTCGGGAACACCGGGGAGCTGTTTTTT. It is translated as CASSEGLAGVGNTGELFF.

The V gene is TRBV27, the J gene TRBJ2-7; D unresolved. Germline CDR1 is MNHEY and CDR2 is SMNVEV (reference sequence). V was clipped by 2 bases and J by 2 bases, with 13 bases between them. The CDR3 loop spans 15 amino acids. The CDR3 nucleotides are TGTGCCAGCAGTTTAGCCGACGGACCGACCTACGAGCAGTACTTC. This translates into CASSLADGPTYEQYF.

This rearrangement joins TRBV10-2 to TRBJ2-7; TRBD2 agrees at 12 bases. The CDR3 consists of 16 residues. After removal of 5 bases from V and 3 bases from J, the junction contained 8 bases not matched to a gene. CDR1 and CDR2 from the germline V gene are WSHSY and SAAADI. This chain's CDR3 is CASSPISTSGSYEQYF. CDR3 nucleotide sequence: TGCGCCAGCAGTCCAATCTCGACTAGCGGGAGCTACGAGCAGTACTTC.

The CDR3 protein is CASSPFRQSDQPQHF. DNA for the CDR3: TGCGCCAGCAGTCCCTTTAGACAGAGTGACCAGCCCCAGCATTTT. The V and J genes are TRBV10-2 and TRBJ1-5, with D maybe TRBD1 (5 bases). The germline CDR1 and CDR2 sequences are WSHSY and SAAADI. V lost 5 bases to trimming and J lost 7 bases, with 18 bases between them. This CDR3 region has 15 residues.

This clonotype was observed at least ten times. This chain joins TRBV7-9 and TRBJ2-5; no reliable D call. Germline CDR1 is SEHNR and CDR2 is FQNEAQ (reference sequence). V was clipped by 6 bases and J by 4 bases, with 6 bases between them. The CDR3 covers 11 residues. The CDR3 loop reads CASRTVETQYF. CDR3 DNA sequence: TGTGCCAGCAGAACAGTAGAGACCCAGTACTTC.

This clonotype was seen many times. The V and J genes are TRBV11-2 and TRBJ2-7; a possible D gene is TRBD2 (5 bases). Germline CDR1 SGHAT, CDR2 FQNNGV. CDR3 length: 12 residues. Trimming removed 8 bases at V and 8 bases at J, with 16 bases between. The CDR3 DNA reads TGTGCCAGCGGGAGCGGAGTTTGGAAGCAGTACTTC. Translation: CASGSGVWKQYF. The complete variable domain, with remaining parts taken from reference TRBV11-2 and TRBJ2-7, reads EAGVAQSPRYKIIEKRQSVAFWCNPISGHATLYWYQQILGQGPKLLIQFQNNGVVDDSQLPKDRFSAERLKGVDSTLKIQPAKLEDSAVYLCASGSGVWKQYFGPGTRLTVT.

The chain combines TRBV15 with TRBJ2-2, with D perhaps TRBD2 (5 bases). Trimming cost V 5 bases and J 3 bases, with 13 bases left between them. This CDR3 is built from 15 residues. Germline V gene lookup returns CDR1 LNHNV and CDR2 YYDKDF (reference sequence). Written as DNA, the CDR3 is TGTGCCACCAGCGAGTCCCGGGGAGACACCGGGGAGCTGTTTTTT. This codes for CATSESRGDTGELFF.

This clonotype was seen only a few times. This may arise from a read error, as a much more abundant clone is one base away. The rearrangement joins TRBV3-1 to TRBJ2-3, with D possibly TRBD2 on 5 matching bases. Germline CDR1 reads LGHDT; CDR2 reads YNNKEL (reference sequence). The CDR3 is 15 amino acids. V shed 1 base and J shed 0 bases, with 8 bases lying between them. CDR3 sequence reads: CASSQAGLSTDTQYF. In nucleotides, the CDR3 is TGTGCCAGCAGCCAAGCCGGACTGAGCACAGATACGCAGTATTTT.

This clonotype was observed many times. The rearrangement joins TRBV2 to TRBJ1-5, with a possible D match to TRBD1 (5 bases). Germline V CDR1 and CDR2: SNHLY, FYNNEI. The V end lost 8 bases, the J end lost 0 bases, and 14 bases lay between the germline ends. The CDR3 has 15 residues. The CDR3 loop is CASCLRAYSNQPQHF. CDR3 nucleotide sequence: TGTGCCAGCTGCCTCAGGGCTTATAGCAATCAGCCCCAGCATTTT.

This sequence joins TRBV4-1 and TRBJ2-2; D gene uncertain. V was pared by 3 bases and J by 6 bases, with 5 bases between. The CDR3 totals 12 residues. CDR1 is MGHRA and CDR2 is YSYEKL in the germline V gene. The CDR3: CASSHGAGELFF. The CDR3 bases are TGCGCCAGCAGCCACGGAGCCGGGGAGCTGTTTTTT.